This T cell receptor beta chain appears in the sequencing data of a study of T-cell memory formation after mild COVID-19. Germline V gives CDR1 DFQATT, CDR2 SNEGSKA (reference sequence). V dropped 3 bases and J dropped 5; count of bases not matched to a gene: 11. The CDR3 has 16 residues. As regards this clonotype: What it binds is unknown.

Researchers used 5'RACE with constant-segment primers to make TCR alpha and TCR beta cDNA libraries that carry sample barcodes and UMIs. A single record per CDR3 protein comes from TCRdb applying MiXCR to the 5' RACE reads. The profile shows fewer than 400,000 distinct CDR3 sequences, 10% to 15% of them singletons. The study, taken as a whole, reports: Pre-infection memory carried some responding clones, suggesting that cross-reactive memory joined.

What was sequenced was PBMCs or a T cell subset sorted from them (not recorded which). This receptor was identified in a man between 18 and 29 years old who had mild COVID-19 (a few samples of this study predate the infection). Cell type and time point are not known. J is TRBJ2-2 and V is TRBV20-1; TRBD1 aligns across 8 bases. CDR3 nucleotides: TGCAGTGCTAGCCCCGGGACAGGTAGCCAGACCGGGGAGCTGTTTTTT. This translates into CSASPGTGSQTGELFF.